A single sample is the source of the 18 T cell receptor beta chains below, sequenced in a study of blood T cell repertoires in COVID-19 (dated by TCRdb to about 2020). Library method: the immunoSEQ multiplex PCR assay. TCRdb holds this immuneACCESS table with in-frame rearrangements only. Some clones are missing; in checked studies, unresolved V genes explain under half, and the rest has no known cause. This sample has roughly 140,000 clones in its table, and approximately 87% of those were observed once. Together, the top ten hold approximately 4% of the sample. Specimen: PBMCs or T cells enriched from blood (not recorded which). The receptors come from a man aged 50-60 years in a cohort exposed to, infected with or recovered from COVID-19 (not recorded which).

Comment on this clone: This same CDR3 is encoded by further DNA sequences in the sample. The rearrangement joins TRBV5-1 to TRBJ2-5, with TRBD1 matching over 9 bases. The V segment lost 4 bases and the J segment 3 bases; nucleotides outside the gene matches: 4. The CDR3 is made up of 14 amino acids. The V gene's germline CDR1 is SGHRS and CDR2 YFSETQ. In nucleotides, the CDR3 is TGCGCCAGCAGCCCAGGGACAGGGAAAGAGACCCAGTACTTC. Encoded protein: CASSPGTGKETQYF.

V usage is TRBV28 and J usage is TRBJ1-6, with D unclear. Germline loops: CDR1 MDHEN, CDR2 SYDVKM. The CDR3 is 12 amino acids. V shed 5 bases and J shed 9 bases, with 8 bases lying between them. In DNA, the CDR3 is TGTGCCAGCAGTCCCCCCGGTTCACCCCTCCACTTT. Its translation is CASSPPGSPLHF.

J is TRBJ2-7 and V is TRBV28, with 9 bases fitting TRBD2. The J segment lost 6 bases and the V segment lost 7 bases, leaving 10 bases of the junction unmatched. The CDR3 extends over 14 amino acids. Per germline, CDR1 MDHEN and CDR2 SYDVKM. CDR3 nucleotides: TGTGCCAGCATAGGGGCGGGAGGGCGCGTCGAGCAGTACTTC. Translated, it gives CASIGAGGRVEQYF. Combining the CDR3 with reference TRBV28 and TRBJ2-7 gives the whole variable domain DVKVTQSSRYLVKRTGEKVFLECVQDMDHENMFWYRQDPGLGLRLIYFSYDVKMKEKGDIPEGYSVSREKKERFSLILESASTNQTSMYLCASIGAGGRVEQYFGPGTRLTVT.

The rearrangement joins TRBV7-6 to TRBJ2-3; 8 bases map to TRBD2. The CDR3 loop spans 17 amino acids. V gave up 1 base and J gave up 0 bases; unmatched junction bases: 6. Germline assignment: CDR1 SGHVS and CDR2 FNYEAQ. The CDR3 DNA reads as TGTGCCAGCAGCTTAGGGCCTAGCGGGTCTAGCACAGATACGCAGTATTTT. As protein: CASSLGPSGSSTDTQYF.

The chain joins TRBV10-3 to TRBJ1-5, with unresolved D. The CDR3 is 14 amino acids. Per the germline V gene, CDR1 is ENHRY and CDR2 is SYGVKD. Trimming stripped 2 bases from V and 4 bases from J, with 9 bases between. CDR3 DNA: TGTGCCATCAGTGAGGGACTGCCGAATCAGCCCCAGCATTTT. Translating it yields CAISEGLPNQPQHF.

This rearrangement joins TRBV11-3 to TRBJ2-1, with D possibly being TRBD1 (5 bases). CDR3 length: 13 amino acids. CDR1 is SGHNT, CDR2 YENEEA, per germline. With 4 bases removed from V and 7 bases from J, the gap between germline ends came to 11 bases. DNA of the CDR3: TGTGCCAGCAGCTCAGGGCCCTCGAATGAGCAGTTCTTC. Its translation is CASSSGPSNEQFF.

CDR3 in DNA: TGTGCCAGCAGCACAAAGCCTAGCGGGAGAGCCGGGGGCACCGGGGAGCTGTTTTTT. It codes for CASSTKPSGRAGGTGELFF. The chain carries TRBV7-9 and TRBJ2-2; TRBD2 agrees at 10 bases. The CDR3 is made up of 19 amino acids. In germline, CDR1 is SEHNR, CDR2 FQNEAQ (reference sequence). J gave up 4 bases and V 5 bases, and 16 bases lay outside the gene matches.

The chain carries TRBV5-8 and TRBJ2-1; D ambiguous. The CDR3 has 18 amino acids. The germline V and J ends were trimmed by 4 bases and 0 bases, with 20 bases remaining between them. Germline CDR1 reads SGHTS; CDR2 reads YDEGEE. CDR3 sequence (DNA): TGTGCCAGCAGCCCCCTAGAGGTTCCCCGGAGCTCCTACAATGAGCAGTTCTTC. It translates to CASSPLEVPRSSYNEQFF.

The chain uses TRBV10-3 and TRBJ1-5, with a possible D match to TRBD1 (5 bases). The CDR3 runs 14 residues. Germline CDR1 is ENHRY and CDR2 is SYGVKD. V gave up 4 bases and J gave up 2 bases, with 9 bases separating them. This chain's CDR3 is CAISAEGGNQPQHF. For the CDR3, the DNA is TGTGCCATCAGTGCGGAAGGGGGCAATCAGCCCCAGCATTTT.

The chain joins TRBV19 to TRBJ1-6; the D gene is possibly TRBD1 (5 bases). This CDR3 has 14 residues. Trimming cost V 9 bases and J 6 bases, with 15 bases left between them. Germline V gene lookup returns CDR1 LNHDA and CDR2 SQIVND (reference sequence). The CDR3 region has the DNA TGTGCCAGCAAGGGACTTGAGGGTAATTCACCCCTCCACTTT. Its protein is CASKGLEGNSPLHF.

This chain links TRBV10-1 with TRBJ2-5; maybe TRBD2 (6 bases). The CDR3 consists of 14 residues. Germline assignment: CDR1 WNHNN and CDR2 SYGVQD (reference sequence). Trimming shortened V by 0 bases and J by 5 bases, and 10 bases separated the two germline ends. CDR3: CASSESGGSETQYF. The CDR3 DNA follows: TGCGCCAGCAGTGAGTCTGGGGGGTCCGAGACCCAGTACTTC.

The genes are TRBV28 and TRBJ1-4; 9 bases match TRBD1. Germline V gene sequence: CDR1 MDHEN, CDR2 SYDVKM. V lost 5 bases and J lost 11; bases outside the gene matches: 12. CDR3 length equals 15 residues. The CDR3 nucleotides read TGTGCCAGCAGTCAGGGGGACAGGGAGGTCGGGAAACTGTTTTTT. This sequence encodes CASSQGDREVGKLFF.

The CDR3 here is CASSGGQGSYNEQFF. The CDR3 DNA sequence: TGTGCCAGCAGCGGGGGACAGGGGTCCTACAATGAGCAGTTCTTC. The chain carries TRBV5-5 and TRBJ2-1; 10 bases fit TRBD1. This CDR3 is 15 amino acids long. The V gene end was trimmed by 4 bases and the J gene end by 1 base; junction bases not matched to a gene: 2. Per the germline V gene, CDR1 is SGHKS and CDR2 is YYEKEE (reference sequence).

The sample holds one count of this clone. The chain uses TRBV27 and TRBJ1-5; the match to TRBD1 covers 7 bases. The CDR3 totals 15 residues. The germline CDR1 and CDR2 sequences are MNHEY and SMNVEV (reference sequence). V shed 6 bases, J shed 6 bases, and the junction held 11 bases outside the gene matches. CDR3 sequence reads: CASSPFDRAGQPQHF. The DNA of the CDR3 is TGTGCCAGCAGCCCCTTTGACAGGGCTGGTCAGCCCCAGCATTTT.

This sequence joins TRBV6-5 and TRBJ1-2; 8 positions match TRBD1. The CDR3 totals 11 residues. CDR1 is MNHEY and CDR2 is SVGAGI in the germline V gene. The V gene end was trimmed by 11 bases and the J gene end by 7 bases; junction bases not matched to a gene: 6. CDR3 in DNA: TGTGCCGCCCAGGGGGCACTTGGCTACACCTTC. As protein: CAAQGALGYTF.

V gene TRBV7-2 combines with J gene TRBJ2-7, with TRBD2 matching 9 bases. With V trimmed by 1 base and J by 1 base, 11 bases remained unmatched. The germline gives CDR1 SGHTA, CDR2 FQGNSA. The CDR3 totals 18 residues. Here the CDR3 DNA reads TGTGCCAGCAGCTTAGTTGGGGTTAGCGGGGGCCTTTCCTACGAGCAGTACTTC. Protein: CASSLVGVSGGLSYEQYF.

This chain links TRBV2 with TRBJ2-6, with TRBD2 matching 8 bases. Trimming cost V 6 bases and J 0 bases; bases outside gene matches: 10. The CDR3 is made up of 18 amino acids. Germline V gene lookup returns CDR1 SNHLY and CDR2 FYNNEI. In DNA, the CDR3 is TGTGCCAGCAGGCCCCGGGGGGGTTCCCTCTCTGGGGCCAACGTCCTGACTTTC. Amino acid sequence: CASRPRGGSLSGANVLTF. Supplemented by reference TRBV2 and TRBJ2-6, the full variable domain reads EPEVTQTPSHQVTQMGQEVILRCVPISNHLYFYWYRQILGQKVEFLVSFYNNEISEKSEIFDDQFSVERPDGSNFTLKIRSTKLEDSAMYFCASRPRGGSLSGANVLTFGAGSRLTVL.

The rearrangement uses TRBV27 and TRBJ2-5; 11 bases match TRBD2. The V gene's germline CDR1 is MNHEY and CDR2 SMNVEV (reference sequence). This CDR3 has 16 residues. V lost 5 bases to trimming and J lost 7 bases; unmatched junction nucleotides: 12. The DNA for the CDR3 is TGTGCCAGCAGTCCCCGAGGGACTAGCGGTCGAGGGACCCAGTACTTC. Translation: CASSPRGTSGRGTQYF.